The 4 T cell receptor beta chains below come from one sample, sequenced in a study of beta chain features in type 1 diabetes. Reverse transcription of all isolated RNA meant that expressed TCRB transcripts were sequenced. Sequencing was performed with immunoSEQ multiplex PCR; in TCRdb, only in-frame clones are kept and a portion is missing. The table has around 250,000 clones, 27% seen once. Sequences were obtained from central memory CD4+ T cells from blood. The receptor source for this set is a man aged 30 to 39 in good health.

This clone has more than one count but fewer than ten. The V gene is TRBV10-3, the J gene TRBJ1-1, with D maybe TRBD1 (5 bases). V lost 2 bases and J lost 11, with 9 bases in between. The CDR3 length is 11 residues. Germline CDR1 reads ENHRY; CDR2 reads SYGVKD. CDR3 coding DNA: TGTGCCATCAGTGAGGGAGGGGACGCTTTCTTT. This translates into CAISEGGDAFF.

This clone appeared once. The rearrangement links TRBV9 to TRBJ2-1; tentatively, D is TRBD2 (5 bases). V was shortened by 2 bases and J by 6 bases, with 15 bases between the two germline ends. Germline CDR1 is SGDLS and CDR2 is YYNGEE. The CDR3 runs 15 residues. The DNA of the CDR3 is TGTGCCAGCAGCGTTGGACTGGGCGCAGGCAATGAGCAGTTCTTC. Amino acid sequence: CASSVGLGAGNEQFF. The entire variable domain, with the rest obtained from reference TRBV9 and TRBJ2-1, is as follows: DSGVTQTPKHLITATGQRVTLRCSPRSGDLSVYWYQQSLDQGLQFLIQYYNGEERAKGNILERFSAQQFPDLHSELNLSSLELGDSALYFCASSVGLGAGNEQFFGPGTRLTVL.

The chain employs TRBV16 and TRBJ2-7; D possibly corresponds to TRBD1 (6 bases). This CDR3 contains 13 residues. The V gene's germline CDR1 is KGHSY and CDR2 FQNENV. The ends were cut back, 4 bases at V and 6 bases at J, with 13 bases in the middle. The CDR3 protein is CASSPNRESEQYF. CDR3 nucleotide sequence: TGTGCCAGCAGCCCAAACAGGGAGTCCGAGCAGTACTTC. Complete variable domain (other parts from reference TRBV16 and TRBJ2-7): GEEVAQTPKHLVRGEGQKAKLYCAPIKGHSYVFWYQQVLKNEFKFLISFQNENVFDETGMPKERFSAKCLPNSPCSLEIQATKLEDSAVYFCASSPNRESEQYFGPGTRLTVT.

This clone was seen a handful of times. The rearrangement uses TRBV5-4 and TRBJ2-7; 7 bases fit TRBD2. Germline values: CDR1 SGHNT, CDR2 YYREEE (reference sequence). This CDR3 contains 13 residues. J was trimmed by 3 bases and V by 5 bases; bases with no gene match: 5. The CDR3 here is CASSTGGDYEQYF. The CDR3 region has the DNA TGTGCCAGCAGTACGGGAGGCGACTACGAGCAGTACTTC.